Shown below are 27 T cell receptor beta chains from a single sample sequenced in a study of post-analysis software for immune sequencing data. Unique molecular identifiers were present in the TCR beta cDNA libraries. From the PCR reads, TCRdb called clonotypes with MiXCR, one entry per CDR3 protein. The table lists some 700,000 distinct CDR3 sequences, 55% to 60% of them singletons. For these TCRs, the target antigens are not known. Study-wide findings and caveats: Roughly five TRBV segments were more frequent in patients than controls; TRBV5-6, TRBV5-1 and TRBV20-1 belonged to this group.

The sample taken for sequencing was blood. All receptors derive from a girl aged 2-10 years with multiple sclerosis.

The chain is built from TRBV29-1 and TRBJ2-1; D call uncertain. This CDR3 comprises 11 residues. CDR1 is SQVTM, CDR2 ANQGSEA, per germline. Trimming pared 7 bases from V and 4 bases from J, leaving 8 bases between. The CDR3 bases are TGCAGCGGTTACAAGTACAATGAGCAGTTCTTC. This codes for CSGYKYNEQFF.

The J gene is TRBJ1-2, the V gene TRBV29-1, with TRBD1 matching 12 bases. J lost 5 bases, V lost 6 bases, and 13 bases had no gene match. Germline V gives CDR1 SQVTM, CDR2 ANQGSEA. The CDR3 sequence is 16 residues long. The CDR3 is CSVSPGQGAGAYGYTF. The CDR3 nucleotides are TGCAGCGTCTCACCGGGACAGGGGGCAGGGGCTTATGGCTACACCTTC.

This chain links TRBV19 with TRBJ2-3, with D possibly TRBD1 on 6 matching bases. The CDR3 is 14 residues long. From germline, CDR1 is LNHDA and CDR2 SQIVND (reference sequence). V was clipped by 6 bases and J by 3 bases, with 13 bases between them. The CDR3: CASRVTGSTDTQYF. The CDR3 DNA follows: TGTGCCAGTAGGGTAACAGGGTCAACAGATACGCAGTATTTT.

V gene TRBV20-1 combines with J gene TRBJ1-1; the D is unclear. This CDR3 is 11 amino acids long. Trimming left V 4 bases short and J 1 base short, with 4 bases between. Germline CDR1 and CDR2: DFQATT and SNEGSKA (reference sequence). The CDR3 DNA is TGCAGTGCTACAGAGAACACTGAAGCTTTCTTT. Its translation: CSATENTEAFF.

This chain connects TRBV4-1 to TRBJ2-6; 7 bases are a match to TRBD2. V trimming: 1 base; J trimming: 2 bases; junction bases outside the gene matches: 8. The length of the CDR3 is 18 residues. Germline V gene lookup returns CDR1 MGHRA and CDR2 YSYEKL. The CDR3 spells CASSQASWGGAGANVLTF. In DNA, the CDR3 is TGCGCCAGCAGCCAAGCCTCCTGGGGGGGTGCTGGGGCCAACGTCCTGACTTTC.

The chain is built from TRBV10-3 and TRBJ1-1, with D unresolved. Trimming removed 6 bases from V and 4 bases from J, with 12 bases in between. This CDR3 is built from 13 residues. CDR1 and CDR2 (germline): ENHRY, SYGVKD. CDR3 in amino acids: CAISGDGSTEAFF. CDR3 sequence (DNA): TGTGCCATCAGCGGTGACGGAAGCACTGAAGCTTTCTTT.

This clonotype occurred a few times. V usage is TRBV2 and J usage is TRBJ2-1; TRBD2 is a possible D gene (5 bases). The CDR3 has 13 residues. V gave up 8 bases and J gave up 6 bases, with 14 bases separating them. Germline V lookup: CDR1 SNHLY, CDR2 FYNNEI. This CDR3 reads CASGSVRGNEQFF. The CDR3 DNA is TGTGCCAGCGGGAGCGTTAGAGGCAATGAGCAGTTCTTC.

The V and J genes are TRBV3-1 and TRBJ2-1, with 9 bases identical to TRBD2. Germline V gene lookup returns CDR1 LGHDT and CDR2 YNNKEL (reference sequence). Trimming cost V 0 bases and J 8 bases; bases outside gene matches: 17. CDR3 length: 19 amino acids. The CDR3 nucleotides read TGTGCCAGCAGCCAAGATCGTAATCCGCGGGGGGGAGCTCAACATGAGCAGTTCTTC. Protein product: CASSQDRNPRGGAQHEQFF.

In this sample, this clonotype turned up a few times. The rearrangement links TRBV4-2 to TRBJ2-3; TRBD2 agrees at 8 bases. Germline trimming cut 5 bases from V and 6 bases from J; bases unmatched to any gene: 16. Germline V lookup: CDR1 LGHNA, CDR2 YNFKEQ. This CDR3 contains 17 residues. The CDR3 sequence is CASSKGDGGASVDTQYF. As DNA, the CDR3 is TGTGCCAGCAGCAAAGGGGACGGGGGGGCCTCCGTTGATACGCAGTATTTT.

This sequence joins TRBV7-9 and TRBJ2-1; TRBD2 might be the D (6 bases). V was trimmed by 1 base and J by 0 bases, leaving 13 bases between them. Germline CDR1 and CDR2: SEHNR and FQNEAQ (reference sequence). The CDR3 totals 17 residues. CDR3 loop: CASSLDPRGSSYNEQFF. CDR3 in DNA: TGTGCCAGCAGCTTAGATCCCCGGGGGTCCTCCTACAATGAGCAGTTCTTC.

The gene calls are TRBV28 and TRBJ1-2; D unresolved. CDR1 and CDR2 from the germline V gene are MDHEN and SYDVKM. The CDR3 runs to 15 residues. Trimming shortened V by 2 bases and J by 2 bases, and 12 bases separated the two germline ends. CDR3 region: CASSLRRTSNYGYTF. The CDR3 bases are TGTGCCAGCAGTTTACGCCGCACTTCAAACTATGGCTACACCTTC.

A few counts support this clonotype. The chain recombines TRBV7-9 with TRBJ2-5; TRBD2 agrees at 9 bases. The germline gives CDR1 SEHNR, CDR2 FQNEAQ (reference sequence). The CDR3 spans 15 residues. The ends lost 6 bases at V and 1 base at J; junction bases unmatched: 6. CDR3 sequence (DNA): TGTGCCAGCAGACATAGCGGGGGCTTCCAAGAGACCCAGTACTTC. Encoded protein: CASRHSGGFQETQYF.

This clonotype was seen only a few times. CDR3 in DNA: TGTGCCATCAGAGAGACAGGGGACAACGAGCAGTACTTC. Protein sequence: CAIRETGDNEQYF. This rearrangement joins TRBV10-3 to TRBJ2-7, with TRBD1 matching over 8 bases. The CDR3 totals 13 residues. V was pared by 6 bases and J by 5 bases, with 6 bases of the junction left unmatched. The V gene's germline CDR1 is ENHRY and CDR2 SYGVKD.

This chain links TRBV12-3 or TRBV12-4 with TRBJ1-1, with a possible D match to TRBD1 (5 bases). V lost 10 bases, J lost 10 bases, and 13 bases lay in between. The CDR3 consists of 10 residues. In nucleotides, the CDR3 is TGTGCCACACGACAGAATTTAGCTTTCTTT. It translates to CATRQNLAFF.

This clonotype came up a few times. The CDR3 loop reads CASSLRGSPQETQYF. DNA of the CDR3: TGTGCCAGCAGCTTACGGGGGTCGCCACAAGAGACCCAGTACTTC. J is TRBJ2-5 and V is TRBV11-2; a possible D gene is TRBD2 (6 bases). CDR1 and CDR2 (germline): SGHAT, FQNNGV. V lost 2 bases to trimming and J lost 2 bases, with 12 bases between them. The CDR3 is made up of 15 amino acids.

The V and J genes are TRBV11-2 and TRBJ1-1; D is possibly TRBD1 (6 bases). The germline CDR1 and CDR2 sequences are SGHAT and FQNNGV. This CDR3 comprises 13 residues. V was pared by 4 bases and J by 12 bases, with 18 bases between. CDR3 in amino acids: CASSSAPTGTTFF. The CDR3 DNA sequence: TGTGCCAGCAGCTCCGCTCCAACAGGGACAACTTTCTTT.

The V and J genes are TRBV12-3 or TRBV12-4 and TRBJ2-1; no clear D. CDR3 length: 14 residues. Trimming left V 2 bases short and J 7 bases short, with 12 bases between. The CDR3 DNA sequence: TGTGCCAGCAGTTTATCTAGTACTACAAATGAGCAGTTCTTC. Residues: CASSLSSTTNEQFF.

The chain recombines TRBV9 with TRBJ2-1, with 9 nucleotides matching TRBD1. Germline V lookup: CDR1 SGDLS, CDR2 YYNGEE. The CDR3 loop spans 14 amino acids. With 2 bases clipped from V and 10 bases from J, the junction kept 7 bases outside the gene matches. The CDR3 sequence is CASSVGTGTGEQFF. DNA for the CDR3: TGTGCCAGCAGCGTTGGGACAGGGACAGGGGAGCAGTTCTTC.

This chain uses TRBV29-1 with TRBJ1-2, with 9 bases aligning to TRBD1. The CDR3 sequence is 12 residues long. V trimming: 7 bases; J trimming: 6 bases; junction bases outside the gene matches: 6. Germline CDR1 and CDR2: SQVTM and ANQGSEA. The CDR3 nucleotides are TGCAGCGCGCGGGACAGGGAACATGGCTACACCTTC. Translated: CSARDREHGYTF.

The gene calls are TRBV20-1 and TRBJ1-2, with 9 bases matching TRBD1. CDR3 length: 15 amino acids. Trimming cost V 0 bases and J 1 base; bases outside gene matches: 3. Germline-derived CDR1 and CDR2 are DFQATT and SNEGSKA (reference sequence). The CDR3 sequence is CSARENRGLNYGYTF. The CDR3 DNA is TGCAGTGCTAGAGAAAACAGGGGGCTTAACTATGGCTACACCTTC.

The chain recombines TRBV20-1 with TRBJ1-6, with a weak D call TRBD1 (6 bases). Germline CDR1 reads DFQATT; CDR2 reads SNEGSKA (reference sequence). Trimming removed 6 bases from V and 8 bases from J, with 23 bases in between. The CDR3 runs 16 residues. DNA of the CDR3: TGCAGTGCCCAGCTAGCAGGGGCACCTCGGGATTCACCCCTCCACTTT. This codes for CSAQLAGAPRDSPLHF.

J is TRBJ2-1 and V is TRBV5-6, with TRBD1 as a possible D gene (6 bases). The CDR3 spans 18 residues. The germline CDR1 and CDR2 sequences are SGHDT and YYEEEE. Trimming pared 4 bases from V and 1 base from J, leaving 21 bases between. The CDR3 DNA follows: TGTGCCAGCAGCGGCCTCCAGGGGCCGGCTTCATCCTACAATGAGCAGTTCTTC. Protein: CASSGLQGPASSYNEQFF.

The V call is TRBV6-2 or TRBV6-3, the J call TRBJ2-7, with TRBD1 matching over 7 bases. J was trimmed by 3 bases and V by 0 bases; bases with no gene match: 5. The CDR3 is made up of 15 amino acids. Germline V CDR1 and CDR2: MNHEY, SVGEGT. The DNA for the CDR3 is TGTGCCAGCAGTTACTCGGCTCGGGACAGCTACGAGCAGTACTTC. This translates into CASSYSARDSYEQYF.

The rearrangement uses TRBV6-1 and TRBJ2-3; a possible D gene is TRBD2 (5 bases). The V gene lost 3 bases and the J gene lost 4 bases, with 14 bases spanning the gap. CDR3 length: 15 amino acids. Germline V gene sequence: CDR1 MNHNS, CDR2 SASEGT. The CDR3 spells CASSDGVLVADTQYF. The CDR3 coding sequence is TGTGCCAGCAGTGACGGGGTCCTGGTGGCAGATACGCAGTATTTT.

This chain joins TRBV20-1 and TRBJ2-1, with D perhaps TRBD2 (6 bases). The CDR3 loop spans 13 amino acids. Germline-derived CDR1 and CDR2 are DFQATT and SNEGSKA (reference sequence). Trimming removed 3 bases at V and 5 bases at J, with 11 bases between. The CDR3 region is CSASGRSNNEQFF. The CDR3 region has the DNA TGCAGTGCTAGCGGGAGATCCAACAATGAGCAGTTCTTC.

The chain is built from TRBV29-1 and TRBJ1-1; a possible D gene is TRBD1 (5 bases). The CDR3 has 12 amino acids. The V gene lost 6 bases and the J gene lost 0 bases, with 8 bases spanning the gap. The germline CDR1 and CDR2 sequences are SQVTM and ANQGSEA. The CDR3 region has the DNA TGCAGCGTGACAGTCATGAACACTGAAGCTTTCTTT. As protein: CSVTVMNTEAFF. The entire variable domain, with the rest obtained from reference TRBV29-1 and TRBJ1-1, is as follows: SAVISQKPSRDICQRGTSLTIQCQVDSQVTMMFWYRQQPGQSLTLIATANQGSEATYESGFVIDKFPISRPNLTFSTLTVSNMSPEDSSIYLCSVTVMNTEAFFGQGTRLTVV.

In its sample, this clonotype was seen a few times. The chain combines TRBV7-8 with TRBJ2-3; D remains ambiguous. The ends were cut back, 1 base at V and 0 bases at J, with 11 bases in the middle. CDR3 length: 16 residues. Germline V CDR1 and CDR2: SGHVS, FQNEAQ. For the CDR3, the DNA is TGTGCCAGCAGCTTAGTTCGGACGGGTAGCACAGATACGCAGTATTTT. This translates into CASSLVRTGSTDTQYF.